This TCR beta chain emerged from a study of blood T cell repertoires in COVID-19. At the level of the study: Material from acute and convalescent COVID-19 was sourced from the United States, Italy and Spain. From T cells, B-cell-depleted T cells, or PBMCs came the material, which was cDNA or gDNA.

Produced via immunoSEQ multiplex PCR; TCRdb's table is partial and in-frame only. The sample contains around 130,000 clones, over 75% of which appear only once. V dropped 5 bases and J dropped 7; count of bases not matched to a gene: 10. Germline CDR1 LNHDA, CDR2 SQIVND (reference sequence). The CDR3 is 14 residues long. The chain uses TRBV19 and TRBJ1-2; 7 positions agree with TRBD1. This clonotype originated in a man aged 55 to 70 with acute or convalescent COVID-19. Sequenced material: peripheral blood. The CDR3 DNA follows: TGTGCCAGTAGTCCGGGACAGCCTTTGGGTGGCTACACCTTC. Its translation: CASSPGQPLGGYTF.